The 6 T cell receptor beta chains given below trace back to one sample, sequenced in a study of regulatory and conventional T cells in RAG deficiency. Genomic DNA came from blood conventional CD4+ T cells gated CD25-low CD127-high. This table comes from immunoSEQ multiplex PCR, and its TCRdb copy is limited to in-frame clones, with some not included. The data contain approximately 30,000 clones, approximately 96% of them singletons. The same specimen was also included in a second study, on regulatory T cells. Per that study: The primer mix had 52 TRBV and 13 TRBJ primers.

The sample comprised CD25- CD4+ T cells sorted from blood. These receptors originate from a human donor in good health.

This chain connects TRBV7-2 to TRBJ1-5, with 9 bases fitting TRBD1. Germline V CDR1 and CDR2: SGHTA, FQGNSA. This CDR3 is 15 amino acids long. The ends lost 1 base at V and 4 bases at J; junction bases unmatched: 2. The CDR3 is CASSLVGTGNQPQHF. In DNA form, the CDR3 reads TGTGCCAGCAGCTTAGTAGGGACAGGGAATCAGCCCCAGCATTTT.

The chain employs TRBV7-9 and TRBJ2-7; D is perhaps TRBD1 (5 bases). The CDR3 totals 13 residues. The ends were cut back, 5 bases at V and 5 bases at J, with 13 bases in the middle. CDR1 and CDR2 from the germline V gene are SEHNR and FQNEAQ (reference sequence). CDR3 residues: CASSPTSGNEQYF. The DNA of the CDR3 is TGTGCCAGCAGCCCCACCTCAGGGAACGAGCAGTACTTC.

The chain employs TRBV29-1 and TRBJ2-7; 9 bases align to TRBD2. Germline CDR1 reads SQVTM; CDR2 reads ANQGSEA. This CDR3 region has 14 residues. The V and J ends lost 4 bases and 3 bases, in that order; junction bases with no gene match: 7. CDR3 sequence reads: CSVAVTSGNYEQYF. The CDR3 DNA is TGCAGCGTTGCGGTGACTAGCGGAAACTACGAGCAGTACTTC.

This clone was found once. This sequence joins TRBV7-3 and TRBJ2-1; 7 bases align to TRBD2. J lost 2 bases, V lost 6 bases, and 4 bases had no gene match. The CDR3 has 14 residues. Germline V gene data show CDR1 as SGHTA and CDR2 as FQGTGA. CDR3 nucleotide sequence: TGTGCCAGCAGGGAGAGCGGGACCTACAATGAGCAGTTCTTC. This translates into CASRESGTYNEQFF.

This sequence joins TRBV4-1 and TRBJ1-1; weak D call: TRBD1 (5 bases). The CDR3 is made up of 15 amino acids. The V end lost 1 base, the J end lost 5 bases, and 14 bases lay between the germline ends. Germline V gives CDR1 MGHRA, CDR2 YSYEKL. The CDR3 DNA reads TGCGCCAGCAGCCAAGCTCAGGGTTTGTGGACTGAAGCTTTCTTT. The encoded protein is CASSQAQGLWTEAFF.

V and J are TRBV9 and TRBJ2-3; 9 nucleotides agree with TRBD2. V dropped 3 bases and J dropped 1; count of bases not matched to a gene: 3. CDR3 length: 15 residues. Germline V lookup: CDR1 SGDLS, CDR2 YYNGEE. CDR3 residues: CASSARTSGTDTQYF. DNA of the CDR3: TGTGCCAGCAGCGCGCGGACTAGCGGCACAGATACGCAGTATTTT.